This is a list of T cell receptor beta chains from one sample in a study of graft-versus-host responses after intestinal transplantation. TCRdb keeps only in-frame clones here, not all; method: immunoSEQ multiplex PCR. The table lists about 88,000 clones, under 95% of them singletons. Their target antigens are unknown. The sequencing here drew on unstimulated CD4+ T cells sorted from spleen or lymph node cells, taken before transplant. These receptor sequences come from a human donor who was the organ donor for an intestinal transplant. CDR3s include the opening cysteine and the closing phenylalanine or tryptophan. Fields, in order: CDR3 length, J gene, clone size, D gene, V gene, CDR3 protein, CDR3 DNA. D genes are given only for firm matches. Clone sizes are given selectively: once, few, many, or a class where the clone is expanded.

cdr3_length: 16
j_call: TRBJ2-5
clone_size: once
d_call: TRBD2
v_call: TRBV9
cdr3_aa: CASSITGTSGGQTQYF
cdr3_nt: TGTGCCAGCAGCATCACCGGGACTAGCGGGGGGCAGACCCAGTACTTC

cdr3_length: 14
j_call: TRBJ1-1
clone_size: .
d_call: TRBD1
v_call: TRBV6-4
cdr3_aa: CASSRDRGDTEAFF
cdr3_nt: TGTGCCAGCAGCCGGGACAGAGGGGACACTGAAGCTTTCTTT

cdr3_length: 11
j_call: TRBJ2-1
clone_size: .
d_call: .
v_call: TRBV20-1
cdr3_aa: CSAITGFEQFF
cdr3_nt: TGCAGTGCTATAACAGGGTTTGAGCAGTTCTTC

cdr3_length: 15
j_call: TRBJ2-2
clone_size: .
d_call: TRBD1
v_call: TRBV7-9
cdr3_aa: CASSFTGGATGELFF
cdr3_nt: TGTGCCAGCAGCTTTACAGGGGGCGCGACCGGGGAGCTGTTTTTT

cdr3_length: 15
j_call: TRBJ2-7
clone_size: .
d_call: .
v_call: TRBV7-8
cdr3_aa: CASSPRTALGHEQYF
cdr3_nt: TGTGCCAGCAGCCCTCGGACAGCCCTCGGGCACGAGCAGTACTTC

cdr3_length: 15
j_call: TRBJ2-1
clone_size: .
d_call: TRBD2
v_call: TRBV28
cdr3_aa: CASSLRLAGDFEQFF
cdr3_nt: TGTGCCAGCAGTTTGAGACTAGCGGGAGATTTTGAGCAGTTCTTC

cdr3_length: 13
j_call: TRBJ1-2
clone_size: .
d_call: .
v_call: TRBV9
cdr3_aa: CASSLRGRGGYTF
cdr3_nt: TGTGCCAGCAGCCTCCGAGGACGCGGGGGCTACACCTTC

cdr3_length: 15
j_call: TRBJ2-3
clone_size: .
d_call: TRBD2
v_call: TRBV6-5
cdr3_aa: CASRASSGASDTQYF
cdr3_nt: TGTGCCAGCAGGGCTTCTAGCGGGGCCTCAGATACGCAGTATTTT

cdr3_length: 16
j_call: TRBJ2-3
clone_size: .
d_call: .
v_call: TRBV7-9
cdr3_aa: CASSSESPTATGTQYF
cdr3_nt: TGTGCCAGCAGTTCCGAGAGTCCTACCGCGACAGGTACGCAGTATTTT

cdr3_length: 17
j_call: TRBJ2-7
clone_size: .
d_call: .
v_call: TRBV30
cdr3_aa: CAWSPPPQGPSSYEQYF
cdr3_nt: TGTGCCTGGAGTCCCCCCCCACAGGGCCCAAGCTCCTACGAGCAGTACTTC

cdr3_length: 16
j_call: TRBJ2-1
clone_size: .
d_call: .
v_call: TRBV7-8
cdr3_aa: CASSMSVARRNNEQFF
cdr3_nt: TGTGCCAGCAGCATGAGTGTAGCCCGACGAAACAATGAGCAGTTCTTC

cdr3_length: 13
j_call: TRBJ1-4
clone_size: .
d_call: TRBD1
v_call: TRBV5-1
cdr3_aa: CASSRDRDEKLFF
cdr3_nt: TGCGCCAGCAGCCGGGACAGGGATGAAAAACTGTTTTTT

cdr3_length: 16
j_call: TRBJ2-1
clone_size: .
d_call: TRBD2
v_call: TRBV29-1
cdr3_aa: CSVEGVAGASYNEQFF
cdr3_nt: TGCAGCGTTGAAGGGGTAGCGGGGGCATCCTACAATGAGCAGTTCTTC

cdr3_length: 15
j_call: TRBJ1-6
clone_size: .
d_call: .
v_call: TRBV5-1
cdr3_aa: CASSVRTEASSPLHF
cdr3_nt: TGCGCCAGCAGCGTACGGACAGAGGCGTCTTCACCCCTCCACTTT

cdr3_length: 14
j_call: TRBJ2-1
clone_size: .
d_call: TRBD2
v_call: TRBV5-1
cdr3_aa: CASTRTSVYNEQFF
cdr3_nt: TGCGCCAGCACGAGGACTAGCGTTTACAATGAGCAGTTCTTC

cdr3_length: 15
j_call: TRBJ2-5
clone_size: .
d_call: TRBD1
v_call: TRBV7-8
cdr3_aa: CASSLRDRGRETQYF
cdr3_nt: TGTGCCAGCAGCTTGCGGGACAGGGGAAGAGAGACCCAGTACTTC

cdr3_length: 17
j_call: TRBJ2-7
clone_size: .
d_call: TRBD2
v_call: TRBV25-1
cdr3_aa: CASSESRGSGRLYEQYF
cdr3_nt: TGTGCCAGCAGTGAATCTCGCGGTAGCGGGAGACTCTACGAGCAGTACTTC

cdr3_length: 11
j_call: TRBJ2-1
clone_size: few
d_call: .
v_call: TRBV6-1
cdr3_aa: CASTTFLGQFF
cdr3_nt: TGTGCCAGCACGACTTTTCTGGGGCAGTTCTTC

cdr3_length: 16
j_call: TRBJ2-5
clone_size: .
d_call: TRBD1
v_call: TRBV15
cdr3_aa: CATSRDRTGLQETQYF
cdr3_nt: TGTGCCACCAGCAGAGACAGGACAGGGCTCCAAGAGACCCAGTACTTC

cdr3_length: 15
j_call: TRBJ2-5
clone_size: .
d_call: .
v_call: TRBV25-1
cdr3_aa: CASSEFPGARETQYF
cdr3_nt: TGTGCCAGCAGTGAATTCCCAGGGGCGAGGGAGACCCAGTACTTC

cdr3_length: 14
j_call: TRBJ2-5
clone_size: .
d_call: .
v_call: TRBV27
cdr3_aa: CASSFLTGLETQYF
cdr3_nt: TGTGCCAGCAGTTTTCTGACAGGTCTGGAGACCCAGTACTTC

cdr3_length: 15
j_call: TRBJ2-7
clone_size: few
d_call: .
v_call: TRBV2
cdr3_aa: CASSLPGALSYEQYF
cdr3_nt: TGTGCCAGCAGTCTGCCAGGGGCTCTATCCTACGAGCAGTACTTC

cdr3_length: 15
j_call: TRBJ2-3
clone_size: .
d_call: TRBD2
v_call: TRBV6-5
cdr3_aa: CASSFRLANTDTQYF
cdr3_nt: TGTGCCAGCAGTTTCCGACTAGCCAACACAGATACGCAGTATTTT

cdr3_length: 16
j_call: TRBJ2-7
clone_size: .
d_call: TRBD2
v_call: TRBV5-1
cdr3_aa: CASSLGISGIESEQYF
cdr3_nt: TGCGCCAGCAGCTTGGGAATTAGCGGGATCGAATCGGAGCAGTACTTC

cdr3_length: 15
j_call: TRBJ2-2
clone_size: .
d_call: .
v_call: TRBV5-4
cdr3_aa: CASSFTGLNTGELFF
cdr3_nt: TGTGCCAGCAGCTTTACAGGGCTGAACACCGGGGAGCTGTTTTTT

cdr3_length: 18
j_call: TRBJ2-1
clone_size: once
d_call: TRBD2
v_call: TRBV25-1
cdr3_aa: CASSEWTSGGSSYNEQFF
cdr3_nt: TGTGCCAGCAGTGAATGGACTAGCGGGGGGAGCTCCTACAATGAGCAGTTCTTC

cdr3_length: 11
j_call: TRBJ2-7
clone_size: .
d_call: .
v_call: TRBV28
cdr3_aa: CASSLRYEQYF
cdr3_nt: TGTGCCAGCAGTTTACGCTACGAGCAGTACTTC

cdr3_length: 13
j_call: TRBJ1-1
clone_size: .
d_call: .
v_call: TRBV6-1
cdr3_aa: CASSEHRYTEAFF
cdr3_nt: TGTGCCAGCAGTGAACACAGGTACACTGAAGCTTTCTTT

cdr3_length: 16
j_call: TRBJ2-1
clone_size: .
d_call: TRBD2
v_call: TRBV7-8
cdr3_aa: CASSPIGVREGQEQFF
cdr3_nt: TGTGCCAGCAGCCCTATTGGGGTGCGGGAGGGCCAAGAGCAGTTCTTC

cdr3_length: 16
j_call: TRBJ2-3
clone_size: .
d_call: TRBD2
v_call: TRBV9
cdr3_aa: CASSSRTSGTTDTQYF
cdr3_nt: TGTGCCAGCAGCTCTAGGACTAGCGGGACTACAGATACGCAGTATTTT

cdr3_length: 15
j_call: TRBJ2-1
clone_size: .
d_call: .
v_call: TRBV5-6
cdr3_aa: CASSFTGLPIDEQFF
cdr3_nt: TGTGCCAGCAGCTTCACCGGACTACCGATCGATGAGCAGTTCTTC

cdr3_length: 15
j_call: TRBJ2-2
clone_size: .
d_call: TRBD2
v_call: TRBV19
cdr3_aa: CASRGTSGSTGELFF
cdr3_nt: TGTGCCAGTAGGGGGACTAGCGGGAGCACCGGGGAGCTGTTTTTT

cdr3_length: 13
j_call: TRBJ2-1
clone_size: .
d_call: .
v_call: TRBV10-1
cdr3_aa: CASSRETNNEQFF
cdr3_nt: TGCGCCAGCAGTAGAGAAACTAATAATGAGCAGTTCTTC